This record covers a single T cell receptor beta chain. This sample was taken from a study of blood T cell repertoires in COVID-19. Assay: immunoSEQ multiplex PCR; the TCRdb copy retains only in-frame clones and omits some. The data hold fewer than 700,000 clones, with approximately 91% observed a single time. CDR1 SGHRS and CDR2 YFSETQ come from the germline V gene. J was trimmed by 7 bases and V by 4 bases; bases with no gene match: 12. The CDR3 contains 16 residues. Sequencing was performed on peripheral blood. The receptor comes from a woman aged 45 to 65 with COVID-19, enrolled during active disease. The chain couples TRBV5-1 to TRBJ1-1, with 11 bases matching TRBD1. CDR3 nucleotide sequence: TGCGCCAGCAGCCGAGAGATGGGACAGGGGGTAATTGAAGCTTTCTTT. Encoded protein: CASSREMGQGVIEAFF.